The source of this T cell receptor (beta chain) is a study of cytomegalovirus exposure and HLA in healthy donors. Broader study findings: HLA alleles were associated with some 16,000 TCR beta sequences in a later analysis at 0.05 false discovery rate. Later analysis suggested links between common viral pathogens and several top significant clusters. Diagnosis of cytomegalovirus status made by the classifier reportedly showed high specificity and sensitivity. Earlier analysis looked at TCR beta V segments, and most were productive about 90% or about 30% of the time.

For this clone: Its specificity is unknown.

This CDR3 contains 13 residues. V trimming: 5 bases; J trimming: 9 bases; junction bases outside the gene matches: 3. Germline values: CDR1 SGHAT, CDR2 FQNNGV. Researchers ran the PCR with 60 Vbeta and 13 Jbeta primers. The assay was immunoSEQ multiplex PCR, and TCRdb's table has in-frame clones only and misses some. The sample includes approximately 100,000 clones, 73% of them seen just once. The receptor was derived from a middle-aged man in good health and CMV-seronegative. The chain uses TRBV11-2 and TRBJ1-6; TRBD1 matches 8 bases. The sequenced material came from PBMCs. The CDR3 coding sequence is TGTGCCAGCAGCAAACAGGGGGGTTCACCCCTCCACTTT. Translating it yields CASSKQGGSPLHF.